This T cell receptor beta chain was captured in a study of CD8 T cells in Susac syndrome. After removal of 5 bases from V and 4 bases from J, the junction contained 7 bases not matched to a gene. The CDR3 covers 15 residues. Germline CDR1 and CDR2: MNHEY and SVGEGT. The authors reverse transcribed roughly 0.5 to 1 ug RNA with random hexamers. TCRdb re-called the immunoSEQ multiplex PCR reads with MiXCR, one entry per CDR3 protein. This table holds around 80,000 distinct CDR3 sequences, about 95% found once. Sequenced sample: CD8+ T cells from PBMCs. This sequence joins TRBV6-2 or TRBV6-3 and TRBJ1-5; 8 nucleotides align to TRBD1. The TCR comes from a human donor with Susac syndrome. This chain's CDR3 is CASSGTGEGNQPQHF. CDR3 bases: TGTGCCAGCAGTGGGACAGGAGAGGGTAATCAGCCCCAGCATTTT.